The entry below describes one T cell receptor (beta chain). Its antigen is unidentified. The source of the sample is a study of shared clonotypes between healthy human individuals. Study in general: A couple of female and a few male donors aged 18 to 49 were enrolled. Findings and caveats of the study: Only a few donors were included, so the genetic and exposure-history diversity represented was limited.

Healthy adults negative for HIV, lacking recent acute infections or vaccinations, served as donors. Libraries were prepared by immunoSEQ multiplex PCR; TCRdb keeps only in-frame clonotypes and omits some of them. The repertoire holds fewer than 600,000 clones, approximately 85% seen once, with 13% in the top ten. Germline V lookup: CDR1 SGHKS, CDR2 YYEKEE (reference sequence). The V gene lost 2 bases and the J gene lost 6 bases, with 5 bases spanning the gap. The CDR3 has 11 amino acids. This sequence was found in a woman in her thirties or forties in good health. Some clones in this sample may be carry-over from other donors' samples. Specimen: PBMCs. V and J are TRBV5-5 and TRBJ1-1; D unresolved. In DNA, the CDR3 is TGTGCCAGCAGCTTAGGCCCTGAAGCTTTCTTT. Encoded protein: CASSLGPEAFF.